The present entry profiles one T cell receptor beta chain with its context. This sample was taken from a study of blood T cell repertoires in COVID-19. As for the study in general: Material from acute and convalescent COVID-19 was sourced from the United States, Italy and Spain. Sample material is recorded as cDNA or gDNA derived from T cells, B-cell-depleted T cells, or PBMCs.

CDR3 length equals 20 residues. V gave up 0 bases and J gave up 0 bases, with 18 bases separating them. CDR1 MGHRA and CDR2 YSYEKL come from the germline V gene. As processed by the authors: The assay estimated nucleated cells by amplifying reference gene primers. TCRdb's copy holds only in-frame clones and misses some; the assay was immunoSEQ multiplex PCR. That table supplies the V and J calls and clone size; D and trimming were determined from the DNA. The profile shows 23,000 or so clones, roughly 84% of them singletons. This chain uses TRBV4-1 with TRBJ2-6, with D possibly matching TRBD2 (5 bases). The TCR comes from a man between 45 and 60 years old with active COVID-19. Sequencing was carried out using peripheral blood. This CDR3 reads CASSQDWSGRTSSGANVLTF. CDR3 nucleotides: TGCGCCAGCAGCCAAGATTGGTCAGGCAGAACTAGCTCTGGGGCCAACGTCCTGACTTTC.